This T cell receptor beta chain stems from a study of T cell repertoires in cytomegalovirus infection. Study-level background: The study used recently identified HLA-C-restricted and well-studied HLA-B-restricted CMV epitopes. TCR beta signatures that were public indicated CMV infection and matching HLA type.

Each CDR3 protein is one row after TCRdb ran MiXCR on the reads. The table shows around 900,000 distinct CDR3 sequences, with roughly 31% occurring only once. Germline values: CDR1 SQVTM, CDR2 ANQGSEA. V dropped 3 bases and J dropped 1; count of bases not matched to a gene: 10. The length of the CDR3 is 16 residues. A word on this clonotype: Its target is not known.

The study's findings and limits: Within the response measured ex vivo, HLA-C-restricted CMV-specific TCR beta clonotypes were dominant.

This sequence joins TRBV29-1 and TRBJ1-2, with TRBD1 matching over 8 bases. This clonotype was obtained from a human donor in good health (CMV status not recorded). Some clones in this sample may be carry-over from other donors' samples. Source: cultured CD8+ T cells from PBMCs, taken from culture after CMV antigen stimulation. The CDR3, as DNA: TGCAGCGTTGATGGCCTTAGGACAGGGTTTAACTATGGCTACACCTTC. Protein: CSVDGLRTGFNYGYTF.